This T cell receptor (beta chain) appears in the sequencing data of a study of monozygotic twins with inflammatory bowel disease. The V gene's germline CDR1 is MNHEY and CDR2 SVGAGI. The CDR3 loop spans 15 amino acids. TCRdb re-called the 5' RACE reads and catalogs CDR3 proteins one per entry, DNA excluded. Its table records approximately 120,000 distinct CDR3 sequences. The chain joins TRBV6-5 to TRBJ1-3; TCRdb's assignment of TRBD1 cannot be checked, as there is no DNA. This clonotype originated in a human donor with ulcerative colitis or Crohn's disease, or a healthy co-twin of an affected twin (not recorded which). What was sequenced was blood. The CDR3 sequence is CASSLDRVSGNTIYF.